What follows describes a single T cell receptor (beta chain). What it binds is unknown. Using immunoSEQ multiplex PCR, the repertoire was profiled, and TCRdb retains in-frame clones only, with some absent. The sample has roughly 130,000 clones, 80% to 90% seen once. Trimming pared 8 bases from V and 2 bases from J, leaving 11 bases between. The CDR3 has 13 amino acids. CDR1 LNHNV and CDR2 YYDKDF come from the germline V gene (reference sequence). These data originate in a study of T cell responses to AZD1222 COVID-19 vaccine. As for the study in general: Combined were second doses at about 4 or about 12 weeks.

Study-level points and caveats: With dominance at 160-218 and 743-854, vaccine-associated CD4 TCRs spanned spike.

This sequence originates from an adult in good health. Sequencing was performed on peripheral blood, taken on day 0 of AZD1222 vaccination. This sequence joins TRBV15 and TRBJ2-3; D gene unclear. For the CDR3, the DNA is TGTGCCACCGGAAGGGCCCTCACAGATACGCAGTATTTT. Residues: CATGRALTDTQYF.